A selection of T cell receptor beta chains follows, all from one sample in a study of technical replicates of blood from a few donors. Profiling relied on immunoSEQ multiplex PCR, and the TCRdb table lists in-frame clones only, not all of them. The sample consists of about 75,000 clones, 95% to 98% of them appearing once. Sequenced material: T cells isolated from PBMCs. These receptors all stem from a human donor in good health. The CDR3 runs from the conserved cysteine through the conserved F or W. The D gene is left open where the match is weak. Size values are once, few and many counts, or a class for expanded clones, and some rows have none.

clone_size	d_call	v_call	j_call	cdr3_aa	cdr3_nt
NA	NA	TRBV6-1	TRBJ1-2	CASMRQSAIYGYTF	TGTGCCAGCATGAGGCAGTCGGCGATCTATGGCTACACCTTC
NA	TRBD2	TRBV30	TRBJ2-7	CAWTAGPSYEQYF	TGTGCCTGGACAGCGGGGCCTTCCTACGAGCAGTACTTC
NA	NA	TRBV5-1	TRBJ2-7	CASSRVSGPYEQYF	TGCGCCAGCAGCCGAGTTAGCGGTCCTTACGAGCAGTACTTC
NA	TRBD1	TRBV7-6	TRBJ2-1	CASSLQDRAYNEQFF	TGTGCCAGCAGCTTACAGGACAGGGCCTACAATGAGCAGTTCTTC
NA	NA	TRBV7-6	TRBJ1-4	CASSLLGGAGGTNEKLFF	TGTGCCAGCAGCTTGTTAGGAGGGGCCGGTGGGACTAATGAAAAACTGTTTTTT
NA	NA	TRBV28	TRBJ1-2	CASQTVYGYTF	TGTGCCAGCCAGACAGTCTATGGCTACACCTTC
NA	TRBD1	TRBV18	TRBJ1-1	CASSPPGQTQAFF	TGTGCCAGCTCACCACCGGGACAGACCCAAGCTTTCTTT
NA	NA	TRBV11-2	TRBJ2-3	CASSFSTPPQYF	TGTGCCAGCAGCTTCTCGACTCCACCCCAGTATTTT
NA	NA	TRBV9	TRBJ1-4	CASSVGSIREKLFF	TGTGCCAGCAGCGTTGGGAGCATCAGGGAAAAACTGTTTTTT
NA	TRBD1	TRBV29-1	TRBJ2-5	CSVYGQGIYETQYF	TGCAGCGTCTATGGACAGGGGATTTACGAGACCCAGTACTTC
NA	NA	TRBV27	TRBJ1-1	CASSLDSYTEAFF	TGTGCCAGCAGTTTAGACAGCTACACTGAAGCTTTCTTT
NA	NA	TRBV19	TRBJ1-5	CASSLSGWANNQPQHF	TGTGCCAGTAGTCTGTCAGGGTGGGCGAACAATCAGCCCCAGCATTTT
NA	TRBD1	TRBV11-2	TRBJ1-1	CASSLGTASEAFF	TGTGCCAGCAGCCTGGGGACAGCAAGTGAAGCTTTCTTT
NA	TRBD2	TRBV6-1	TRBJ2-5	CASYDPAGEEETQYF	TGTGCCAGCTACGACCCAGCGGGAGAGGAAGAGACCCAGTACTTC
once	NA	TRBV4-3	TRBJ2-1	CASSPEENPYNEQFF	TGCGCCAGCAGCCCCGAGGAGAACCCCTACAATGAGCAGTTCTTC
NA	TRBD1	TRBV30	TRBJ1-1	CAWSIGQGWAEAFF	TGTGCCTGGAGTATAGGACAGGGGTGGGCTGAAGCTTTCTTT
NA	TRBD1	TRBV28	TRBJ2-7	CASSIGTGGSQYF	TGTGCCAGCAGCATCGGGACAGGGGGATCTCAGTACTTC
NA	NA	TRBV4-3	TRBJ2-4	CASSQDSGGQNIQYF	TGCGCCAGCAGCCAAGATTCGGGGGGCCAAAACATTCAGTACTTC
NA	NA	TRBV5-1	TRBJ2-1	CASSYSPGNEQFF	TGCGCCAGCAGCTACAGCCCTGGCAATGAGCAGTTCTTC
once	TRBD1	TRBV4-1	TRBJ1-2	CASSLGQGVDYTF	TGCGCCAGCAGCTTAGGACAGGGGGTAGATTACACCTTC
once	TRBD1	TRBV5-1	TRBJ1-2	CASSLDRGDRGYTF	TGCGCCAGCAGCTTGGACAGGGGGGACCGAGGCTACACCTTC
NA	NA	TRBV9	TRBJ2-1	CASSVGGSYGNEQFF	TGTGCCAGCAGCGTAGGTGGGAGTTACGGCAATGAGCAGTTCTTC
NA	NA	TRBV7-3	TRBJ2-7	CAKQEAFEQYF	TGTGCAAAGCAGGAGGCCTTCGAGCAGTACTTC
NA	TRBD1	TRBV5-1	TRBJ1-2	CASSPSNTKTGRSGYTF	TGCGCCAGCAGCCCGAGTAATACCAAGACAGGGCGGAGTGGCTACACCTTC
NA	TRBD2	TRBV5-6	TRBJ2-5	CASSTVAGGRQETQYF	TGTGCCAGCAGCACCGTAGCGGGAGGCCGCCAAGAGACCCAGTACTTC
NA	NA	TRBV5-6	TRBJ1-3	CASSFPGAGNTIYF	TGTGCCAGCAGCTTCCCAGGGGCTGGAAACACCATATATTTT
NA	TRBD2	TRBV13	TRBJ2-7	CASSLEGRASYEQYF	TGTGCCAGCAGCTTAGAAGGGAGGGCGAGTTACGAGCAGTACTTC
once	TRBD2	TRBV5-1	TRBJ2-2	CASSRVREFVGELFF	TGCGCCAGCAGCCGTGTGCGGGAGTTTGTCGGGGAGCTGTTTTTT
few	NA	TRBV28	TRBJ1-5	CASSFPGEGQPQHF	TGTGCCAGCAGTTTCCCAGGGGAGGGTCAGCCCCAGCATTTT
NA	TRBD1	TRBV18	TRBJ2-4	CASSPGQGIAKNIQYF	TGTGCCAGCTCACCTGGACAGGGAATAGCCAAAAACATTCAGTACTTC
NA	TRBD2	TRBV9	TRBJ2-3	CASSGTSVEFGTQYF	TGTGCCAGCAGCGGGACTAGCGTAGAGTTCGGTACGCAGTATTTT
NA	TRBD1	TRBV27	TRBJ2-7	CASRVGQGYEQYF	TGTGCCAGCAGGGTCGGACAGGGCTACGAGCAGTACTTC
NA	TRBD1	TRBV10-3	TRBJ2-1	CAIGETGVRNEQFF	TGTGCCATCGGAGAGACAGGGGTTAGGAATGAGCAGTTCTTC
few	TRBD1	TRBV6-6	TRBJ1-1	CASTRQGITEAFF	TGTGCCAGCACTAGACAGGGGATCACTGAAGCTTTCTTT
NA	TRBD1	TRBV28	TRBJ2-7	CASSLGRGTGAYEQYF	TGTGCCAGCAGTTTAGGGCGAGGGACAGGGGCCTACGAGCAGTACTTC
once	NA	TRBV11-3	TRBJ2-1	CASSLDGGRRNEQFF	TGTGCCAGCAGCTTAGATGGAGGACGCCGAAATGAGCAGTTCTTC
NA	TRBD2	TRBV19	TRBJ2-2	CASSKRLAGGINTGELFF	TGTGCCAGTAGTAAACGACTAGCGGGAGGGATTAACACCGGGGAGCTGTTTTTT
NA	NA	TRBV5-6	TRBJ1-4	CASSLDRFGKLFF	TGTGCCAGCAGCTTAGACAGGTTTGGAAAACTGTTTTTT
NA	NA	TRBV29-1	TRBJ1-2	CSVNRGEGGYTF	TGCAGCGTTAACCGGGGGGAGGGTGGCTACACCTTC
NA	NA	TRBV5-1	TRBJ1-4	CASSLSRDDYEKLFF	TGCGCCAGCAGCCTGTCCAGGGATGACTATGAAAAACTGTTTTTT
NA	TRBD1	TRBV7-6	TRBJ2-3	CASSLTGVGDTQYF	TGTGCCAGCAGCCTGACAGGGGTCGGCGATACGCAGTATTTT
NA	NA	TRBV5-1	TRBJ1-1	CASSLIGENTEAFF	TGCGCCAGCAGCTTGATAGGGGAGAACACTGAAGCTTTCTTT
NA	TRBD1	TRBV6-1	TRBJ2-1	CASSPGTGPYNEQFF	TGTGCCAGCAGTCCCGGGACAGGGCCCTACAATGAGCAGTTCTTC
once	NA	TRBV10-1	TRBJ1-4	CASSEFIWPEKLFF	TGCGCCAGCAGTGAGTTTATTTGGCCTGAAAAACTGTTTTTT
once	NA	TRBV2	TRBJ2-2	CAWSIVNPPNTGELFF	TGTGCCTGGTCTATAGTTAACCCTCCGAACACCGGGGAGCTGTTTTTT
NA	TRBD1	TRBV27	TRBJ2-1	CASSLSGGRGGNEQFF	TGTGCCAGCAGTTTATCAGGGGGCCGAGGGGGCAATGAGCAGTTCTTC
NA	NA	TRBV5-1	TRBJ2-2	CASSASGHLNTGELFF	TGCGCCAGCAGCGCCTCAGGACACCTGAACACCGGGGAGCTGTTTTTT
once	NA	TRBV28	TRBJ1-4	CASRLSQKNEKLFF	TGTGCCAGCAGGCTTTCGCAGAAGAATGAAAAACTGTTTTTT
NA	NA	TRBV6-5	TRBJ2-4	CASRGNENIQYF	TGTGCCTCAAGGGGGAACGAAAACATTCAGTACTTC
NA	NA	TRBV21-1	TRBJ2-3	CASNARGASTDTQYF	TGTGCCAGCAACGCCCGGGGGGCAAGCACAGATACGCAGTATTTT
NA	NA	TRBV4-1	TRBJ2-1	CASSQDIGRVTGEQFF	TGCGCCAGCAGCCAAGATATAGGCAGGGTAACGGGTGAGCAGTTCTTC
NA	NA	TRBV10-1	TRBJ2-1	CASSESPLEGEQFF	TGCGCCAGCAGTGAGTCGCCCCTAGAGGGTGAGCAGTTCTTC
NA	NA	TRBV1	TRBJ2-1	CTSSHKGGQNEQFF	TGCACCAGCAGCCATAAGGGAGGCCAGAATGAGCAGTTCTTC
NA	NA	TRBV27	TRBJ2-2	CASHSDSGELFF	TGTGCCAGCCATAGCGATTCCGGGGAGCTGTTTTTT
NA	NA	TRBV6-1	TRBJ2-7	CASHLSGYSYEQYF	TGTGCCAGCCACTTGAGCGGTTATTCCTACGAGCAGTACTTC